The source of this TCR beta chain is a study of OX40 agonist ivuxolimab in advanced cancers. General study points: Relative to CD4+, CD8+ T cells held more expanded clones on average. Partial responders at 0.1-3.0 mg/kg had among the lowest clonal expansion.

TCRdb's copy holds only in-frame clones and misses some; the assay was immunoSEQ multiplex PCR. The table includes 75,000 to 100,000 clones, about 91% detected once. Turning to this clone: Its antigen is still unknown.

Cycle 7 day 1, cycle 4 day 1, and baseline were the timepoints at which blood was sampled. The CDR3 has 14 residues. The ends were cut back, 4 bases at V and 6 bases at J, with 14 bases in the middle. In germline, CDR1 is SGDLS, CDR2 YYNGEE. The TCR comes from an adult with an advanced solid tumor such as melanoma, head and neck, liver or kidney cancer. Sequenced material: CD4+ or CD8+ T cells sorted from blood, taken in a trial of the OX40 agonist ivuxolimab. The rearrangement uses TRBV9 and TRBJ2-1; TRBD2 might be the D (6 bases). CDR3 DNA sequence: TGTGCCAGCAGCCCCGACGGGACTCCCAATGAGCAGTTCTTC. Translation: CASSPDGTPNEQFF.